The 30 T cell receptor beta chains reported below all come from one sample, sequenced in a study of CD8+CD57+ T cells in acquired aplastic anemia. Sequenced patients had shown CD8+CD57+ cell expansion by flow cytometry. Template material for TCR beta VDJ and CDR3 profiling consisted of genomic DNA. TCRdb fed the reads into MiXCR, producing one record per CDR3 protein. The table records 150,000 to 200,000 distinct CDR3 sequences, roughly 48% of them present only once. Sample: sorted CD4+, CD8+, or CD8+CD57+ T cells (not recorded which) from PBMCs. The origin of the receptors is a human donor with aplastic anemia.

This chain connects TRBV30 to TRBJ1-5; D possibly corresponds to TRBD1 (6 bases). The V gene's germline CDR1 is GTSNPN and CDR2 SVGIG (reference sequence). V shed 2 bases and J shed 1 base, with 9 bases lying between them. This CDR3 has 14 amino acids. CDR3 sequence (DNA): TGTGCCTGGAGTAAAGGGGGAAGCAATCAGCCCCAGCATTTT. This translates into CAWSKGGSNQPQHF. The variable domain in full, with the rest retrieved from reference TRBV30 and TRBJ1-5, is SQTIHQWPATLVQPVGSPLSLECTVEGTSNPNLYWYRQAAGRGLQLLFYSVGIGQISSEVPQNLSASRPQDRQFILSSKKLLLSDSGFYLCAWSKGGSNQPQHFGDGTRLSIL.

The chain couples TRBV11-1 to TRBJ1-6; a weak D match, TRBD1 (6 bases). The CDR3 length is 17 residues. Trimming left V 4 bases short and J 10 bases short, with 23 bases between. The germline CDR1 and CDR2 sequences are SGHAT and FQDESV (reference sequence). This CDR3 reads CASSSVAQGRIRSPLHF. In DNA form, the CDR3 reads TGTGCCAGCAGCTCTGTGGCACAGGGCCGCATTCGGTCACCCCTCCACTTT.

The chain combines TRBV2 with TRBJ2-3; TRBD1 agrees at 8 bases. With V trimmed by 3 bases and J by 4 bases, 3 bases remained unmatched. CDR3 length: 14 residues. Germline V gene lookup returns CDR1 SNHLY and CDR2 FYNNEI. The DNA for the CDR3 is TGTGCCAGCAGTGACTCAGGGGGCGCAGATACGCAGTATTTT. Protein sequence: CASSDSGGADTQYF.

The J gene is TRBJ2-1, the V gene TRBV20-1, with 7 positions matching TRBD2. Germline V lookup: CDR1 DFQATT, CDR2 SNEGSKA (reference sequence). This CDR3 comprises 13 residues. After removal of 3 bases from V and 6 bases from J, the junction contained 5 bases not matched to a gene. CDR3 in DNA: TGCAGTGCTAGCGACCGGACTAGCAATGAGCAGTTCTTC. Amino acids: CSASDRTSNEQFF.

The rearrangement joins TRBV4-3 to TRBJ2-1; 12 bases match TRBD2. Germline-derived CDR1 and CDR2 are LGHNA and YSLEER. The CDR3 is 16 amino acids. V gave up 4 bases and J gave up 4 bases; unmatched junction bases: 5. CDR3 region: CASSPRTSGDYNEQFF. The CDR3 DNA sequence: TGCGCCAGCAGCCCGAGGACTAGCGGGGATTACAATGAGCAGTTCTTC.

The chain uses TRBV20-1 and TRBJ1-6; D is unresolved. CDR3 length equals 16 residues. Trimming removed 3 bases at V and 2 bases at J, with 14 bases between. Germline CDR1 and CDR2: DFQATT and SNEGSKA (reference sequence). In DNA, the CDR3 is TGCAGTGCTAGCCACGGTCGTTGGCCCTATAATTCACCCCTCCACTTT. Residues: CSASHGRWPYNSPLHF.

This clonotype is a singleton in its sample. The CDR3 reads CATSDPGQGQETQYF. The CDR3 nucleotides read TGTGCCACCAGTGACCCCGGACAGGGACAAGAGACCCAGTACTTC. The rearrangement links TRBV24-1 to TRBJ2-5, with 8 positions matching TRBD1. The CDR3 has 15 amino acids. In germline, CDR1 is KGHDR, CDR2 SFDVKD. With 4 bases clipped from V and 2 bases from J, the junction kept 5 bases outside the gene matches.

The chain recombines TRBV25-1 with TRBJ2-5, with unresolved D. V was shortened by 5 bases and J by 5 bases, with 12 bases between the two germline ends. The CDR3 loop spans 13 amino acids. The germline CDR1 and CDR2 sequences are MGHDK and SYGVNS. DNA of the CDR3: TGTGCCAGCAGTTTGACTCCTCTGGAGACCCAGTACTTC. Translated, it gives CASSLTPLETQYF.

This clonotype came up many times. The chain links TRBV6-4 to TRBJ1-2; D remains ambiguous. This CDR3 comprises 14 residues. V lost 0 bases and J 2 bases, leaving 7 bases between the germline ends. CDR1 is MRHNA, CDR2 SNTAGT, per germline. In DNA form, the CDR3 reads TGTGCCAGCAGTGACTCGAATCGCAACTATGGCTACACCTTC. It encodes CASSDSNRNYGYTF.

The chain combines TRBV10-3 with TRBJ2-7; TRBD2 matches at 8 bases. The V segment lost 6 bases and the J segment 3 bases; nucleotides outside the gene matches: 10. Germline values: CDR1 ENHRY, CDR2 SYGVKD. The CDR3 sequence is 15 residues long. CDR3 in amino acids: CAIRMGLAGGYEQYF. The CDR3 DNA reads as TGTGCCATCAGGATGGGTCTAGCGGGTGGCTACGAGCAGTACTTC.

This clonotype was found a few times. CDR3 region: CASSRDRVGGYTF. DNA of the CDR3: TGTGCCAGTAGCCGGGACAGGGTAGGCGGCTACACCTTC. V and J are TRBV2 and TRBJ1-2, with 9 bases lining up with TRBD1. This CDR3 region has 13 residues. J was trimmed by 8 bases and V by 9 bases; bases with no gene match: 10. Germline values: CDR1 SNHLY, CDR2 FYNNEI.

Only one count was recorded for this clonotype. The junction departs from the called germline gene at one end, perhaps through a read error. The gene calls are TRBV20-1 and TRBJ2-5; 9 nucleotides line up with TRBD2. The CDR3 spans 16 residues. The V gene's germline CDR1 is DFQATT and CDR2 SNEGSKA (reference sequence). The CDR3 coding sequence is TGCAGTGCTAGAAATCCCACAGCGGGAGGTGTAGAGGCCCAGTACTTC. This codes for CSARNPTAGGVEAQYF.

This rearrangement joins TRBV25-1 to TRBJ2-7; perhaps TRBD1 as D (5 bases). Looked up from germline, CDR1 is MGHDK and CDR2 is SYGVNS. CDR3 size: 12 residues. The V end was cut by 6 bases, the J end by 2 bases, with 8 bases between. The CDR3, as DNA: TGTGCCAGCAGGGCAGGGCCCTACGAGCAGTACTTC. Protein product: CASRAGPYEQYF.

The chain uses TRBV15 and TRBJ1-2; D remains unclear. In germline, CDR1 is LNHNV, CDR2 YYDKDF (reference sequence). V lost 7 bases and J lost 5, with 14 bases in between. This CDR3 region has 13 residues. DNA for the CDR3: TGTGCCACCACAGGTGGGGAGGATTATGGCTACACCTTC. Amino acid sequence: CATTGGEDYGYTF.

The chain links TRBV20-1 to TRBJ2-7, with 14 bases that match TRBD2. The CDR3 runs 15 residues. Losses at the gene ends were 5 bases for V and 5 bases for J; bases not matched to a gene: 8. Germline values: CDR1 DFQATT, CDR2 SNEGSKA (reference sequence). The CDR3 loop reads CSAENPGLAGDEQYF. The CDR3 nucleotides are TGCAGTGCTGAAAATCCGGGACTAGCGGGGGACGAGCAGTACTTC.

Worth noting for this clonotype: It may be a read error: a sequence one base away is much more abundant. The genes are TRBV11-2 and TRBJ2-3; 10 nucleotides line up with TRBD2. The CDR3 consists of 17 residues. After removal of 4 bases from V and 5 bases from J, the junction contained 12 bases not matched to a gene. Looked up from germline, CDR1 is SGHAT and CDR2 is FQNNGV. This CDR3 reads CASSSRGSGGRQDTQYF. The CDR3 coding sequence is TGTGCCAGCAGCTCCCGGGGTAGCGGGGGGCGTCAAGATACGCAGTATTTT.

The V call is TRBV25-1, the J call TRBJ1-6, with TRBD1 identical over 8 bases. The J segment lost 2 bases and the V segment lost 6 bases, leaving 6 bases of the junction unmatched. This CDR3 contains 16 residues. Germline values: CDR1 MGHDK, CDR2 SYGVNS. In nucleotides, the CDR3 is TGTGCCAGCAGACTACAGGGGGAACCCTATAATTCACCCCTCCACTTT. Translated: CASRLQGEPYNSPLHF.

The chain carries TRBV12-3 or TRBV12-4 and TRBJ2-5, with D perhaps assigned TRBD1 or TRBD2 (5 bases each). V shed 2 bases and J shed 4 bases, with 8 bases lying between them. The CDR3 has 13 amino acids. CDR3 region: CASSLSGTETQYF. The CDR3 DNA sequence: TGTGCCAGCAGTTTATCCGGGACAGAGACCCAGTACTTC.

V gene TRBV29-1 combines with J gene TRBJ2-5, with TRBD1 matching over 9 bases. Germline values: CDR1 SQVTM, CDR2 ANQGSEA. With 6 bases clipped from V and 4 bases from J, the junction kept 12 bases outside the gene matches. The CDR3 has 15 residues. The CDR3 loop is CSVTPGTGIGETQYF. As DNA, the CDR3 is TGCAGCGTCACCCCCGGGACAGGGATTGGAGAGACCCAGTACTTC.

In this sample, this clonotype turned up many times. This chain links TRBV27 with TRBJ2-7, with TRBD2 as a possible D gene (5 bases). The CDR3 loop spans 15 amino acids. V lost 10 bases, J lost 3 bases, and 22 bases lay in between. In germline, CDR1 is MNHEY, CDR2 SMNVEV (reference sequence). The CDR3 reads CAIHCWAEEDYEQYF. The CDR3, as DNA: TGTGCCATCCACTGTTGGGCGGAGGAGGACTACGAGCAGTACTTC.

This clonotype appeared many times. The chain joins TRBV5-1 to TRBJ1-2; D possibly corresponds to TRBD1 (6 bases). Trimming removed 0 bases at V and 8 bases at J, with 14 bases between. Germline V gene data show CDR1 as SGHRS and CDR2 as YFSETQ. The CDR3 runs 14 residues. The CDR3, as DNA: TGCGCCAGCAGCTTGGCGGGGGACAACAGAGGCTACACCTTC. Translated: CASSLAGDNRGYTF.

V usage is TRBV12-3 or TRBV12-4 and J usage is TRBJ2-7; D could derive from TRBD1 or TRBD2 (5 bases each). There are 20 residues in the CDR3. Trimming shortened V by 8 bases and J by 2 bases, and 34 bases separated the two germline ends. The CDR3 nucleotides are TGTGCCAGCTCCCCCGGACTCCCCCCGGGACGACAAACTGAAGCCTACGAGCAGTACTTC. Translated: CASSPGLPPGRQTEAYEQYF.

This rearrangement joins TRBV27 to TRBJ2-1; 8 bases fit TRBD1. J was trimmed by 7 bases and V by 4 bases; bases with no gene match: 12. Germline lookup yields CDR1 MNHEY and CDR2 SMNVEV (reference sequence). This CDR3 has 16 residues. CDR3 protein: CASSSRQGSLVNEQFF. DNA of the CDR3: TGTGCCAGCAGTTCCCGACAGGGGAGCTTAGTAAATGAGCAGTTCTTC.

Many counts were recorded for this clonotype. The genes are TRBV7-2 and TRBJ1-1; D is undetermined. The germline V and J ends were trimmed by 5 bases and 0 bases, with 7 bases remaining between them. The CDR3 covers 13 residues. Germline CDR1 is SGHTA and CDR2 is FQGNSA. In DNA, the CDR3 is TGTGCCAGCAGCCTTTATTTGAACACTGAAGCTTTCTTT. It translates to CASSLYLNTEAFF. Using reference TRBV7-2 and TRBJ1-1 for the parts outside the CDR3, the full variable domain is GAGVSQSPSNKVTEKGKDVELRCDPISGHTALYWYRQSLGQGLEFLIYFQGNSAPDKSGLPSDRFSAERTGGSVSTLTIQRTQQEDSAVYLCASSLYLNTEAFFGQGTRLTVV.

V and J are TRBV29-1 and TRBJ2-3; possible D gene TRBD2, 5 bases. The CDR3 runs to 13 residues. Between the trimmed V and J ends, which lost 3 bases and 2 bases, there was a span of 9 bases. Germline CDR1 SQVTM, CDR2 ANQGSEA. The CDR3 spells CSVEGGLTDTQYF. DNA for the CDR3: TGCAGCGTTGAGGGCGGGCTCACAGATACGCAGTATTTT.

Points on this clonotype: An end of the junction differs from the germline gene, which may be a read error. V and J are TRBV10-3 and TRBJ2-1; no reliable D call. Germline V gives CDR1 ENHRY, CDR2 SYGVKD. The CDR3 consists of 12 residues. Here the CDR3 DNA reads TGTGCCAGCAGTTGGCGAAACAATGAGCAGTTCTTC. Translated: CASSWRNNEQFF.

This clonotype has at least ten counts. V usage is TRBV20-1 and J usage is TRBJ2-3; weak D call: TRBD2 (5 bases). Trimming pared 0 bases from V and 0 bases from J, leaving 22 bases between. CDR3 length: 19 amino acids. Germline CDR1 DFQATT, CDR2 SNEGSKA (reference sequence). This CDR3 reads CSARDLSEYGKGSTDTQYF. The CDR3 region has the DNA TGCAGTGCTAGAGATTTATCGGAGTACGGGAAAGGCAGCACAGATACGCAGTATTTT.

The V call is TRBV4-3, the J call TRBJ2-7; TRBD1 or TRBD2 may be the D gene (5 bases each). This CDR3 is 14 amino acids long. V was trimmed by 4 bases and J by 3 bases, leaving 13 bases between them. CDR1 is LGHNA, CDR2 YSLEER, per germline. The CDR3 sequence is CASSPGLGVYEQYF. CDR3 nucleotides: TGCGCCAGCAGCCCAGGGCTGGGGGTCTACGAGCAGTACTTC.

This chain connects TRBV5-1 to TRBJ1-5, with a possible D match to TRBD1 (5 bases). From germline, CDR1 is SGHRS and CDR2 YFSETQ. Trimming cost V 4 bases and J 0 bases, with 11 bases left between them. This CDR3 comprises 15 residues. Written as DNA, the CDR3 is TGCGCCAGCAGCCCACGGGGCGGTAGCAATCAGCCCCAGCATTTT. The encoded protein is CASSPRGGSNQPQHF.

V usage is TRBV20-1 and J usage is TRBJ1-1; D is unresolved. CDR3 length: 13 amino acids. Germline lookup yields CDR1 DFQATT and CDR2 SNEGSKA (reference sequence). V dropped 5 bases and J dropped 2 bases, with 12 bases sitting between them. CDR3 region: CSAAYVNNTEAFF. For the CDR3, the DNA is TGCAGTGCTGCCTACGTGAATAACACTGAAGCTTTCTTT.